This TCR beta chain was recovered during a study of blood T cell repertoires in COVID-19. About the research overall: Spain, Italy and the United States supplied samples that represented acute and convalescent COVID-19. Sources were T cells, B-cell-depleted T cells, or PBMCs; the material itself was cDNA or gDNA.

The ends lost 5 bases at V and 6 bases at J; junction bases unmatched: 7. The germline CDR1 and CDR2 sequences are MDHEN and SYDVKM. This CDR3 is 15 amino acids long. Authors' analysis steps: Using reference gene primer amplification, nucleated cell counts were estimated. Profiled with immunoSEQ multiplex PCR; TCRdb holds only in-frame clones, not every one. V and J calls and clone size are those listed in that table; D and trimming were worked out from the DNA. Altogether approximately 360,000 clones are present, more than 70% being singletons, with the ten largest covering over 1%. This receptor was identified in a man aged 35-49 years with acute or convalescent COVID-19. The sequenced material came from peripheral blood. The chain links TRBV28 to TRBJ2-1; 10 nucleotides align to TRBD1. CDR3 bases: TGTGCCAGCAGTCTGCCCGGGACAGGGGCCAATGAGCAGTTCTTC. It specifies CASSLPGTGANEQFF.